These 27 T cell receptor beta chains came from one sample sequenced in a study of cytomegalovirus exposure and HLA in healthy donors. Vbeta (60) and Jbeta (13) primers were used in the PCR. Libraries were prepared by immunoSEQ multiplex PCR; TCRdb keeps only in-frame clonotypes and omits some of them. The table shows about 190,000 clones, with 60% to 80% occurring only once. The sequenced sample consisted of PBMCs. The receptors here all came from a young woman in good health and CMV-seropositive.

This chain joins TRBV2 and TRBJ1-1; perhaps TRBD1 as D (5 bases). V was cut by 7 bases and J by 10 bases, with 10 bases left in between. Germline V gene lookup returns CDR1 SNHLY and CDR2 FYNNEI. The CDR3 runs to 10 residues. CDR3 sequence reads: CASILRGAFF. CDR3 DNA sequence: TGTGCCAGCATTCTTAGGGGAGCTTTCTTT.

This clone was seen a handful of times. The chain joins TRBV9 to TRBJ2-2; D remains unclear. The length of the CDR3 is 14 residues. The germline V gene encodes CDR1 SGDLS and CDR2 YYNGEE. With 0 bases removed from V and 2 bases from J, the gap between germline ends came to 5 bases. The CDR3 DNA is TGTGCCAGCAGCGTAGCTATTAACACCGGGGAGCTGTTTTTT. It is translated as CASSVAINTGELFF.

Of note for this clone: The same CDR3 also results from other DNA sequences found in this sample. The chain couples TRBV29-1 to TRBJ2-3, with D possibly being TRBD1 (5 bases). The CDR3 is made up of 13 amino acids. In germline, CDR1 is SQVTM, CDR2 ANQGSEA. V gave up 8 bases and J gave up 7 bases, with 19 bases separating them. In DNA form, the CDR3 reads TGCAGCCTACGTACAGGCACCGAGTATACGCAGTATTTT. This sequence encodes CSLRTGTEYTQYF.

The V and J genes are TRBV7-9 and TRBJ2-3; 7 bases fit TRBD1. The ends lost 1 base at V and 1 base at J; junction bases unmatched: 2. This CDR3 is built from 15 residues. Germline CDR1 reads SEHNR; CDR2 reads FQNEAQ (reference sequence). The CDR3 reads CASSLVGQGTDTQYF. The CDR3 nucleotides read TGTGCCAGCAGCTTAGTCGGACAGGGCACAGATACGCAGTATTTT.

This chain's CDR3 is CASSPEHTNPTDTQYF. The CDR3 nucleotides are TGTGCCAGCTCACCAGAACACACAAACCCCACAGATACGCAGTATTTT. V and J are TRBV18 and TRBJ2-3; D gene uncertain. Trimming pared 2 bases from V and 2 bases from J, leaving 14 bases between. CDR1 KGHSH and CDR2 LQKENI come from the germline V gene. The CDR3 spans 16 residues.

The chain has TRBV4-2 and TRBJ2-5, with D perhaps TRBD1 (6 bases). Matching the DNA end better, TRBJ2-7 makes the J call doubtful. Germline CDR1 reads LGHNA; CDR2 reads YNFKEQ. The length of the CDR3 is 14 residues. CDR3 protein: CASSQGRGAYEQYF. The CDR3 DNA sequence: TGTGCCAGCAGCCAGGGCAGGGGTGCCTACGAGCAGTACTTC.

The gene calls are TRBV5-1 and TRBJ2-7; D remains ambiguous. Germline values: CDR1 SGHRS, CDR2 YFSETQ. CDR3 size: 14 residues. V lost 0 bases and J 6 bases, leaving 13 bases between the germline ends. In DNA form, the CDR3 reads TGCGCCAGCAGCTTGGGTGTAGGATCGGGCGAGCAGTACTTC. Translated: CASSLGVGSGEQYF. Full variable domain (outside the CDR3, taken from reference TRBV5-1 and TRBJ2-7): KAGVTQTPRYLIKTRGQQVTLSCSPISGHRSVSWYQQTPGQGLQFLFEYFSETQRNKGNFPGRFSGRQFSNSRSEMNVSTLELGDSALYLCASSLGVGSGEQYFGPGTRLTVT.

Notes on this clone: Sequence at one end of the junction differs from germline and may be a read error. The V and J genes are TRBV19 and TRBJ2-7, with 8 nucleotides matching TRBD2. CDR1 and CDR2 from the germline V gene are LNHDA and SQIVND (reference sequence). CDR3 length equals 16 residues. The CDR3 reads CASSIGSAGVSCEQYF. The CDR3 DNA reads as TGTGCCAGTAGTATAGGGTCAGCGGGAGTATCCTGCGAGCAGTACTTC.

The chain joins TRBV7-8 to TRBJ2-2; D remains ambiguous. This CDR3 contains 11 residues. Trimming left V 4 bases short and J 11 bases short, with 8 bases between. CDR1 and CDR2 (germline): SGHVS, FQNEAQ. The CDR3 reads CASSSVGELFF. DNA of the CDR3: TGTGCCAGCAGCTCCGTGGGCGAGCTGTTTTTT.

V usage is TRBV5-1 and J usage is TRBJ2-5; D unclear. The tail of the sequence fits TRBJ2-7 better, so the J call may be wrong. Germline CDR1 SGHRS, CDR2 YFSETQ. The CDR3 covers 13 residues. CDR3 bases: TGCGCCAACCGAGATCTGCTCTCGAGCGAGCAGTACTTC. It is translated as CANRDLLSSEQYF.

The rearrangement links TRBV29-1 to TRBJ2-7, with TRBD2 as a possible D gene (6 bases). Germline values: CDR1 SQVTM, CDR2 ANQGSEA. V was clipped by 2 bases and J by 6 bases, with 11 bases between them. The length of the CDR3 is 12 residues. CDR3 in DNA: TGCAGCGTTGAACCGACCGGGGGCGAGCAGTACTTC. This codes for CSVEPTGGEQYF.

This rearrangement joins TRBV9 to TRBJ2-3; D may be TRBD1 (6 bases). The germline CDR1 and CDR2 sequences are SGDLS and YYNGEE. V lost 0 bases and J 1 base, leaving 9 bases between the germline ends. The CDR3 covers 15 residues. For the CDR3, the DNA is TGTGCCAGCAGCGTAGGGGCAGGGGGCACAGATACGCAGTATTTT. Protein: CASSVGAGGTDTQYF.

J is TRBJ1-1 and V is TRBV27; D ambiguous. Between the trimmed V and J ends, which lost 5 bases and 1 base, there was a span of 2 bases. The CDR3 is made up of 11 amino acids. Germline assignment: CDR1 MNHEY and CDR2 SMNVEV (reference sequence). The CDR3 region has the DNA TGTGCCAGCAGTCAGAACACTGAAGCTTTCTTT. Its translation is CASSQNTEAFF.

The chain recombines TRBV5-6 with TRBJ2-2; the match to TRBD1 covers 8 bases. The CDR3 consists of 16 residues. V lost 4 bases and J lost 6; bases outside the gene matches: 11. Per the germline V gene, CDR1 is SGHDT and CDR2 is YYEEEE. CDR3 coding DNA: TGTGCCAGCAGCGATTTACGGACAGGGCGATCCGGGGAGCTGTTTTTT. Translation: CASSDLRTGRSGELFF.

The rearrangement uses TRBV5-1 and TRBJ2-7; D uncertain. The CDR3 has 18 residues. Germline CDR1 SGHRS, CDR2 YFSETQ. Trimming cost V 0 bases and J 1 base, with 20 bases left between them. The DNA of the CDR3 is TGCGCCAGCAGCTTGGGGCCCTCGATTGGAGCGAGGTCCTACGAGCAGTACTTC. Translating it yields CASSLGPSIGARSYEQYF. Full variable domain (rest looked up from reference TRBV5-1 and TRBJ2-7): KAGVTQTPRYLIKTRGQQVTLSCSPISGHRSVSWYQQTPGQGLQFLFEYFSETQRNKGNFPGRFSGRQFSNSRSEMNVSTLELGDSALYLCASSLGPSIGARSYEQYFGPGTRLTVT.

In its sample, this clone was seen a few times. The chain is built from TRBV7-6 and TRBJ1-3; D remains unclear. Germline V gene data show CDR1 as SGHVS and CDR2 as FNYEAQ. CDR3 length equals 16 residues. Trimming shortened V by 1 base and J by 2 bases, and 12 bases separated the two germline ends. The CDR3 DNA is TGTGCCAGCAGCTTAGGGCCGGGTCGCACTGGAAACACCATATATTTT. Its translation is CASSLGPGRTGNTIYF. Variable domain in full (rest from reference TRBV7-6 and TRBJ1-3): GAGVSQSPRYKVTKRGQDVALRCDPISGHVSLYWYRQALGQGPEFLTYFNYEAQQDKSGLPNDRFSAERPEGSISTLTIQRTEQRDSAMYRCASSLGPGRTGNTIYFGEGSWLTVV.

The count of this clone is one. This chain joins TRBV5-4 and TRBJ2-2, with D tentatively TRBD2 (6 bases). The germline gives CDR1 SGHNT, CDR2 YYREEE (reference sequence). The CDR3 totals 15 residues. V lost 4 bases, J lost 6 bases, and 16 bases lay in between. CDR3 loop: CASSTAGMVSGELFF. CDR3 in DNA: TGTGCCAGCAGCACGGCGGGGATGGTTTCCGGGGAGCTGTTTTTT.

Remarks on this clone: The same CDR3 also results from other DNA sequences found in this sample. The CDR3 is CASSVVSGTYNEQFF. Written as DNA, the CDR3 is TGTGCCAGCAGCGTAGTTTCGGGGACCTACAATGAGCAGTTCTTC. The gene calls are TRBV9 and TRBJ2-1, with D possibly matching TRBD2 (5 bases). Germline V lookup: CDR1 SGDLS, CDR2 YYNGEE. The CDR3 has 15 amino acids. Trimming removed 0 bases at V and 2 bases at J, with 9 bases between.

The gene calls are TRBV2 and TRBJ2-2; perhaps TRBD2 as D (6 bases). This CDR3 is 13 amino acids long. Per germline, CDR1 SNHLY and CDR2 FYNNEI. V was clipped by 4 bases and J by 3 bases, with 6 bases between them. The CDR3 DNA sequence: TGTGCCAGCAGTGGACTAGACACCGGGGAGCTGTTTTTT. Amino acids: CASSGLDTGELFF.

The chain combines TRBV28 with TRBJ2-7; 14 nucleotides match TRBD2. CDR3 length equals 16 residues. The V gene end was trimmed by 5 bases and the J gene end by 4 bases; junction bases not matched to a gene: 7. Germline CDR1 MDHEN, CDR2 SYDVKM. CDR3 loop: CASSPWTSGRPYEQYF. The CDR3 DNA sequence: TGTGCCAGCAGTCCATGGACTAGCGGGAGGCCTTACGAGCAGTACTTC. Together with reference TRBV28 and TRBJ2-7, the CDR3 gives the full variable domain: DVKVTQSSRYLVKRTGEKVFLECVQDMDHENMFWYRQDPGLGLRLIYFSYDVKMKEKGDIPEGYSVSREKKERFSLILESASTNQTSMYLCASSPWTSGRPYEQYFGPGTRLTVT.

This clone appeared a single time. The V and J genes are TRBV18 and TRBJ2-7, with 7 bases that match TRBD1. This CDR3 is built from 14 residues. V gave up 3 bases and J gave up 2 bases; unmatched junction bases: 4. Germline-derived CDR1 and CDR2 are KGHSH and LQKENI. CDR3 residues: CASSPEGGTYEQYF. DNA for the CDR3: TGTGCCAGCTCACCGGAAGGGGGCACCTACGAGCAGTACTTC.

The rearrangement links TRBV5-1 to TRBJ2-2, with D possibly TRBD2 on 6 matching bases. The length of the CDR3 is 14 residues. The V end was cut by 1 base, the J end by 3 bases, with 7 bases between. The V gene's germline CDR1 is SGHRS and CDR2 YFSETQ. The CDR3 DNA sequence: TGCGCCAGCAGCTTGACGGGAGACACCGGGGAGCTGTTTTTT. Its protein product is CASSLTGDTGELFF.

The gene calls are TRBV5-1 and TRBJ2-3; 7 bases match TRBD2. The V and J ends lost 4 bases and 0 bases, in that order; junction bases with no gene match: 14. There are 18 residues in the CDR3. Per the germline V gene, CDR1 is SGHRS and CDR2 is YFSETQ. The CDR3 loop is CASSQTRGSSGSTDTQYF. The CDR3 nucleotides are TGCGCCAGCAGCCAAACTCGTGGGTCTAGCGGAAGCACAGATACGCAGTATTTT.

This clone was found once. V is TRBV29-1 and J is TRBJ1-3, with a tentative D call TRBD1 (5 bases). The CDR3 extends over 14 amino acids. Trimming stripped 1 base from V and 4 bases from J, with 11 bases between. CDR1 is SQVTM, CDR2 ANQGSEA, per germline. This CDR3 reads CSVEGQGNGNTIYF. The CDR3 DNA follows: TGCAGCGTTGAAGGGCAGGGAAACGGAAACACCATATATTTT.

The CDR3 DNA reads TGTGCCAGCAGTTCCACCCGTCAGACTAGCGGGAGGTACGAGCAGTACTTC. Encoded protein: CASSSTRQTSGRYEQYF. The chain couples TRBV27 to TRBJ2-7; TRBD2 aligns across 13 bases. This CDR3 region has 17 residues. The ends lost 4 bases at V and 4 bases at J; junction bases unmatched: 10. CDR1 is MNHEY, CDR2 SMNVEV, per germline (reference sequence).

The chain carries TRBV7-9 and TRBJ1-6; maybe TRBD1 (5 bases). V was clipped by 1 base and J by 9 bases, with 10 bases between them. The V gene's germline CDR1 is SEHNR and CDR2 FQNEAQ (reference sequence). The CDR3 has 14 amino acids. CDR3 nucleotide sequence: TGTGCCAGCAGCTTAGGACAGCCAAGTTCACCCCTCCACTTT. It codes for CASSLGQPSSPLHF.

J is TRBJ2-1 and V is TRBV10-3; maybe TRBD2 (5 bases). Looked up from germline, CDR1 is ENHRY and CDR2 is SYGVKD. The ends were cut back, 5 bases at V and 5 bases at J, with 13 bases in the middle. The CDR3 is made up of 14 amino acids. The CDR3, as DNA: TGTGCCATCAGTAGGCAACGGGGAGACAATGAGCAGTTCTTC. Translating gives CAISRQRGDNEQFF.